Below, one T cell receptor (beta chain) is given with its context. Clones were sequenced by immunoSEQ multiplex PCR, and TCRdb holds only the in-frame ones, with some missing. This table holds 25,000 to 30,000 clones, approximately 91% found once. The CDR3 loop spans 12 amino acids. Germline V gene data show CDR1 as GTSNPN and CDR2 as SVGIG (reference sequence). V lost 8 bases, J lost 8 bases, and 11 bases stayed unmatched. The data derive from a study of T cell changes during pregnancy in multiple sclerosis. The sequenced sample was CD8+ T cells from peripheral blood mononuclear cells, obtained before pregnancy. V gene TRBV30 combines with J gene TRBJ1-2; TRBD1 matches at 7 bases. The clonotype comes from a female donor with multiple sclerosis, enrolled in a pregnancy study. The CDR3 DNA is TGTGCCAAAAAAGGGGGCGCGTGGGGCTACACCTTC. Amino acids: CAKKGGAWGYTF.